This T cell receptor (beta chain) was retrieved from a study of blood T cell repertoires in COVID-19. Whole-study context: Both acute and convalescent COVID-19 samples were obtained from the United States, Italy and Spain.

The authors' processing: Amplified reference gene primers provided the basis for estimating nucleated cell counts. Clones were read by immunoSEQ multiplex PCR, and TCRdb kept only the in-frame ones, dropping some. V and J calls and clone size come straight from that table; D and trimming were deduced from the DNA. The table has approximately 290,000 clones, just over 90% seen once. V was pared by 2 bases and J by 0 bases, with 0 bases of the junction left unmatched. Germline lookup yields CDR1 MNHEY and CDR2 SMNVEV (reference sequence). The CDR3 has 16 amino acids. The TCR sequence derives from a woman in her twenties or thirties with COVID-19, enrolled during active disease. The sample taken for sequencing was peripheral blood. The chain employs TRBV27 and TRBJ1-6, with 8 bases identical to TRBD1. The CDR3 coding sequence is TGTGCCAGCAGTTTACAGGGGGCCTCCTATAATTCACCCCTCCACTTT. This encodes CASSLQGASYNSPLHF.